The T cell receptor (beta chain) under discussion was sequenced for a study of T cells in tuberculosis. Looking at the study overall: This South African cohort compared adolescents with or without latent tuberculosis against adults with active tuberculosis.

On this clone itself: Its specificity is not known.

Study-wide results and limits: Classification accuracy was 87% (AUROC 0.7 to 0.95) with the GMM-specific repertoire. Smaller alpha distances in active tuberculosis partly reflected shorter CDR3-alpha lengths.

Sequencing was performed with immunoSEQ multiplex PCR; in TCRdb, only in-frame clones are kept and a portion is missing. The sample carries 40,000 to 50,000 clones, around 95% recorded once. Latent tuberculosis screening used tuberculin skin test and IGRA at entry. With 5 bases clipped from V and 2 bases from J, the junction kept 6 bases outside the gene matches. The CDR3 is made up of 14 amino acids. Germline V CDR1 and CDR2: SEHNR, FQNEAQ (reference sequence). This chain joins TRBV7-9 and TRBJ2-7; 7 bases line up with TRBD1. This TCR came from a donor under 30 with latent tuberculosis or without tuberculosis infection. Input material: PBMCs. DNA for the CDR3: TGTGCCAGCAGCCCACGGGACAGTACCTACGAGCAGTACTTC. Translated: CASSPRDSTYEQYF.